This T cell receptor beta chain was recovered during a study of vaccination and CD4 T cells after COVID-19. Study details: Median draw time for post-COVID samples was 101 days post-diagnosis (range 35 to 161).

Treatment reported: roughly nine-day PBMC culture with coronavirus spike peptide pools or control peptides (ViraFEST assay). Half the medium was replaced with fresh IL-2 medium on days 3 and 7. General study results and limits: Post-infection sampling omitted early timepoints and covered relatively few convalescent patients.

The Oncomine TCR Beta short-read assay was applied to DNA of cultured CD4+ T cells. Each CDR3 protein gets one entry after TCRdb re-called the PCR reads with MiXCR. The sample carries over 15,000 distinct CDR3 sequences, more than 40% recorded once. This CDR3 comprises 10 residues. V was cut by 2 bases and J by 8 bases, with 5 bases left in between. The V gene's germline CDR1 is SQVTM and CDR2 ANQGSEA. This clonotype occurred a few times. The antigen remains undetermined. This clonotype was obtained from a human donor who had recovered from COVID-19. The chain carries TRBV29-1 and TRBJ2-3, with a possible D match to TRBD2 (5 bases). Sample: CD4+ T cells from blood, cultured in vitro, taken before SARS-CoV-2 vaccination. In DNA form, the CDR3 reads TGCAGCGTTGAACGGGGTACGCAGTATTTT. The encoded protein is CSVERGTQYF.